These T cell receptor beta chains were read from a single sample in a study of STAT5B mutations in CD4+ large granular lymphocyte leukemia. TCRdb's copy holds only in-frame clones and misses some; the assay was immunoSEQ multiplex PCR. The data hold around 20,000 clones, with about 80% observed a single time. The sequenced sample was CD4+ T cells from blood buffy coats. Every receptor here comes from a human donor in good health. The CDR3 runs from the conserved cysteine through the conserved F or W. The order of the fields is D gene, V gene, clone size, J gene, CDR3 DNA, CDR3 protein. A D gene is named only where the DNA matches it firmly. Expanded clones are given a class, and other clones once, few, many or no size at all.

d_gene: .
v_gene: TRBV4-2
abundance: .
j_gene: TRBJ1-1
CDR3nt: TGTGCCAGCAGCCAAGATCTGACGGGAGGGAACACTGAAGCTTTCTTT
CDR3aa: CASSQDLTGGNTEAFF

d_gene: TRBD1
v_gene: TRBV27
abundance: .
j_gene: TRBJ1-4
CDR3nt: TGTGCCAGCAGCCGTAACAGGGGGTTGAATGAAAAACTGTTTTTT
CDR3aa: CASSRNRGLNEKLFF

d_gene: TRBD1
v_gene: TRBV6-5
abundance: .
j_gene: TRBJ1-4
CDR3nt: TGTGCCAGCAGTTACGAACTCACAGGGGCGGCGGAAAAACTGTTTTTT
CDR3aa: CASSYELTGAAEKLFF

d_gene: TRBD1
v_gene: TRBV29-1
abundance: .
j_gene: TRBJ2-7
CDR3nt: TGCAGCTACAGAGTAAATTGGGACAGCTTCGCCGAGCAGTACTTC
CDR3aa: CSYRVNWDSFAEQYF

d_gene: .
v_gene: TRBV27
abundance: .
j_gene: TRBJ2-5
CDR3nt: TGTGCCAGCAGTTCGGTCAGGCGGGAGACCCAGTACTTC
CDR3aa: CASSSVRRETQYF

d_gene: .
v_gene: TRBV5-6
abundance: .
j_gene: TRBJ2-7
CDR3nt: TGTGCCAGCAGCTCACAGCGTGCCTACGAGCAGTACTTC
CDR3aa: CASSSQRAYEQYF

d_gene: .
v_gene: TRBV4-3
abundance: .
j_gene: TRBJ2-3
CDR3nt: TGCGCCAGCAGCCTAATGGCTAGCACAGATACGCAGTATTTT
CDR3aa: CASSLMASTDTQYF

d_gene: .
v_gene: TRBV27
abundance: .
j_gene: TRBJ1-2
CDR3nt: TGTGCCAGCAGGACAATCGGGCAGAACTATGGCTACACCTTC
CDR3aa: CASRTIGQNYGYTF

d_gene: .
v_gene: TRBV6-6
abundance: .
j_gene: TRBJ2-1
CDR3nt: TGTGCCAGCAGCCCAAACAGATATGAGCAGTTCTTC
CDR3aa: CASSPNRYEQFF

d_gene: TRBD1
v_gene: TRBV28
abundance: .
j_gene: TRBJ1-4
CDR3nt: TGTGCCAGCAGTCCGGCCGTGAGGGGGCTTGAAAAACTGTTTTTT
CDR3aa: CASSPAVRGLEKLFF

d_gene: .
v_gene: TRBV5-1
abundance: once
j_gene: TRBJ2-3
CDR3nt: TGCGCCAGCAGCTTGGAAGGACGGGGCACAGATACGCAGTATTTT
CDR3aa: CASSLEGRGTDTQYF

d_gene: .
v_gene: TRBV6-5
abundance: .
j_gene: TRBJ1-2
CDR3nt: TGTGCCAGCAGTTCCACCGGGGCAGGGCGATATGGCTACACCTTC
CDR3aa: CASSSTGAGRYGYTF

d_gene: .
v_gene: TRBV30
abundance: .
j_gene: TRBJ2-3
CDR3nt: TGTGCGGGACGGGGGGCCGGGGATACGCAGTATTTT
CDR3aa: CAGRGAGDTQYF

d_gene: .
v_gene: TRBV6-1
abundance: .
j_gene: TRBJ2-4
CDR3nt: TGTGCCAGCATACTGGGGGCGACGAAAAACATTCAGTACTTC
CDR3aa: CASILGATKNIQYF

d_gene: TRBD2
v_gene: TRBV6-4
abundance: .
j_gene: TRBJ2-1
CDR3nt: TGTGCCAGCAGTGTGCGGGAGGTAGGTGAGCAGTTCTTC
CDR3aa: CASSVREVGEQFF

d_gene: .
v_gene: TRBV14
abundance: .
j_gene: TRBJ2-1
CDR3nt: TGTGCCAGCAGCCCCCTACAGGGAGCTTTGCAGTTCTTC
CDR3aa: CASSPLQGALQFF

d_gene: .
v_gene: TRBV6-5
abundance: .
j_gene: TRBJ1-2
CDR3nt: TGTGCCAGCAGTTACGACACAGGGCTGGGTGGCTACACCTTC
CDR3aa: CASSYDTGLGGYTF

d_gene: .
v_gene: TRBV7-9
abundance: .
j_gene: TRBJ1-2
CDR3nt: TGTGCCAGCAGCACCCGGGCAGCTAACTATGGCTACACCTTC
CDR3aa: CASSTRAANYGYTF

d_gene: .
v_gene: TRBV19
abundance: once
j_gene: TRBJ1-2
CDR3nt: TGTGCCAGTAGTATAGACCGCCCCGCTGGGGAGGACTATGGCTACACCTTC
CDR3aa: CASSIDRPAGEDYGYTF

d_gene: .
v_gene: TRBV9
abundance: .
j_gene: TRBJ2-3
CDR3nt: TGTGCCAGCAGCGCCAGACTTGGGGGCAGAACAGATACGCAGTATTTT
CDR3aa: CASSARLGGRTDTQYF

d_gene: .
v_gene: TRBV11-3
abundance: .
j_gene: TRBJ2-1
CDR3nt: TGTGCCAGCAGCTTAGTGGGGGGCCCGTCCATTGAGCAGTTCTTC
CDR3aa: CASSLVGGPSIEQFF

d_gene: .
v_gene: TRBV6-9
abundance: .
j_gene: TRBJ2-7
CDR3nt: TGTGCCGACAAGGCGTCAGCACCCTTCTACGAGCAGTACTTC
CDR3aa: CADKASAPFYEQYF

d_gene: TRBD2
v_gene: TRBV10-3
abundance: .
j_gene: TRBJ2-1
CDR3nt: TGTGCCATCAGTCCCCTAGCGGGGGGGCCGTATGAGCAGTTCTTC
CDR3aa: CAISPLAGGPYEQFF

d_gene: .
v_gene: TRBV5-1
abundance: .
j_gene: TRBJ1-6
CDR3nt: TGCGCCAGCAGCTTGACCGCCTCGGCAGGGACGAATTCACCCCTCCACTTT
CDR3aa: CASSLTASAGTNSPLHF

d_gene: TRBD1
v_gene: TRBV10-3
abundance: .
j_gene: TRBJ2-7
CDR3nt: TGTGCCATAGGGACAGGGAAAGAGAACGAGCAGTACTTC
CDR3aa: CAIGTGKENEQYF

d_gene: TRBD2
v_gene: TRBV5-4
abundance: .
j_gene: TRBJ2-1
CDR3nt: TGTGCCAGCAGCACCAGGACTAGCGGGTTACACAATGAGCAGTTCTTC
CDR3aa: CASSTRTSGLHNEQFF

d_gene: TRBD2
v_gene: TRBV19
abundance: .
j_gene: TRBJ2-1
CDR3nt: TGTGCCAGTACCCTCAGGACTAGTTCATATGAGCAGTTCTTC
CDR3aa: CASTLRTSSYEQFF

d_gene: .
v_gene: TRBV6-5
abundance: .
j_gene: TRBJ1-5
CDR3nt: TGTGCCAGCAGTTACACAAAGGGGCTGCCCCAGCATTTT
CDR3aa: CASSYTKGLPQHF

d_gene: TRBD2
v_gene: TRBV4-3
abundance: .
j_gene: TRBJ2-2
CDR3nt: TGCGCCAGCAGCCAGTTCCTAGCGGGAAAGAACACCGGGGAGCTGTTTTTT
CDR3aa: CASSQFLAGKNTGELFF

d_gene: .
v_gene: TRBV11-3
abundance: .
j_gene: TRBJ1-1
CDR3nt: TGTGCCAGCAGCTTAGACGGCCAGGGCGGCACTGAAGCTTTCTTT
CDR3aa: CASSLDGQGGTEAFF

d_gene: TRBD2
v_gene: TRBV19
abundance: .
j_gene: TRBJ2-1
CDR3nt: TGTGCCACCACTGCGGGAGGCCCCAATGAGCAGTTCTTC
CDR3aa: CATTAGGPNEQFF